This T cell receptor (beta chain) is from a study of post-analysis software for immune sequencing data. Each TCR beta cDNA library carried unique molecular identifiers. TCRdb itself ran the PCR reads through MiXCR, one entry per CDR3 protein. Among 600,000 to 750,000 distinct CDR3 sequences listed, over 45% were seen once. This clonotype was found a few times. The sequenced material came from blood. This receptor was obtained from a girl aged 2 to 9 with multiple sclerosis.

In DNA form, the CDR3 reads TGCGCCAGCAGTGAGTCATCGGAGGAGTCAGATACGCAGTATTTT. Its translation: CASSESSEESDTQYF. J is TRBJ2-3 and V is TRBV10-1, with D possibly TRBD2 on 5 matching bases. Germline CDR1 and CDR2: WNHNN and SYGVQD (reference sequence). Trimming took off 0 bases at V and 4 bases at J, with 11 bases between the two ends. The CDR3 sequence is 15 residues long.